The next 5 T cell receptor beta chains were all read from a single sample in a study of blood T cell repertoires in COVID-19. Assay: immunoSEQ multiplex PCR; the TCRdb copy retains only in-frame clones and omits some. Of 200,000 to 250,000 clones listed, roughly 90% are singletons. Sequencing used peripheral blood. The receptors come from a man under 40 who had recovered from COVID-19.

The chain joins TRBV3-1 (or the pseudogene TRBV3-2) to TRBJ2-3, with 9 bases lining up with TRBD2. V trimming: 0 bases; J trimming: 2 bases; junction bases outside the gene matches: 6. This CDR3 region has 17 residues. Germline-derived CDR1 and CDR2 are LGHDT and YNNKEL (reference sequence). CDR3 sequence reads: CASSQEGERGDTDTQYF. The CDR3 region has the DNA TGTGCCAGCAGCCAAGAAGGGGAGCGGGGGGACACAGATACGCAGTATTTT.

The chain employs TRBV20-1 and TRBJ2-1; the D is unclear. CDR1 is DFQATT and CDR2 is SNEGSKA in the germline V gene (reference sequence). The ends were cut back, 3 bases at V and 10 bases at J, with 13 bases in the middle. The CDR3 spans 12 residues. DNA of the CDR3: TGCAGTGCTAGTACCCGGGTCTGGGAGCAGTTCTTC. Translated: CSASTRVWEQFF.

The chain joins TRBV13 to TRBJ2-3, with D possibly matching TRBD2 (5 bases). The CDR3 runs to 17 residues. Deletions cut 5 bases from V and 0 bases from J, with 18 bases between. From germline, CDR1 is PRHDT and CDR2 FYEKMQ (reference sequence). The CDR3 coding sequence is TGTGCCAGCAGCCACCCTAGAGGCCAGCGGAGCACAGATACGCAGTATTTT. It codes for CASSHPRGQRSTDTQYF.

The rearrangement joins TRBV5-1 to TRBJ1-6; 8 positions match TRBD1. After removal of 4 bases from V and 7 bases from J, the junction contained 4 bases not matched to a gene. Germline V gives CDR1 SGHRS, CDR2 YFSETQ. There are 14 residues in the CDR3. CDR3 DNA sequence: TGCGCCAGCAGCACGGACAGGGACAATTCACCCCTCCACTTT. It specifies CASSTDRDNSPLHF.

The genes are TRBV7-8 and TRBJ2-7, with 11 bases matching TRBD1. J was trimmed by 9 bases and V by 10 bases; bases with no gene match: 11. CDR3 length: 13 amino acids. CDR1 is SGHVS and CDR2 is FQNEAQ in the germline V gene. The CDR3 sequence is CATKGQGAGRQYF. CDR3 sequence (DNA): TGTGCCACCAAAGGACAGGGGGCCGGAAGGCAGTACTTC.